The 12 T cell receptor beta chains in this list originate from one sample, sequenced in a study of blood T cell repertoires in COVID-19. TCRdb's copy holds only in-frame clones and misses some; the assay was immunoSEQ multiplex PCR. The sample has roughly 420,000 clones; 85% to 90% are singletons. The sample consisted of PBMCs or T cells enriched from blood (not recorded which). These TCRs come from a woman under 40 with acute COVID-19.

This chain joins TRBV30 and TRBJ1-1; TRBD1 is a possible D gene (6 bases). The CDR3 is made up of 15 amino acids. V was trimmed by 2 bases and J by 2 bases, leaving 15 bases between them. In germline, CDR1 is GTSNPN, CDR2 SVGIG (reference sequence). The CDR3, as DNA: TGTGCCTGGAGTCAACTGGACAGAGTTAACACTGAAGCTTTCTTT. Translating gives CAWSQLDRVNTEAFF.

CDR3 in amino acids: CASSVAQGNGYTF. The CDR3 region has the DNA TGTGCCAGCAGCGTGGCACAGGGGAATGGCTACACCTTC. The chain links TRBV9 to TRBJ1-2, with 7 nucleotides matching TRBD1. CDR3 length: 13 amino acids. The germline gives CDR1 SGDLS, CDR2 YYNGEE. Losses at the gene ends were 2 bases for V and 6 bases for J; bases not matched to a gene: 4.

The chain employs TRBV14 and TRBJ2-3; maybe TRBD2 (5 bases). Germline V gives CDR1 SGHDN, CDR2 FVKESK. CDR3 length: 15 amino acids. Trimming stripped 1 base from V and 1 base from J, with 9 bases between. The CDR3: CASSQGLARTDTQYF. In DNA, the CDR3 is TGTGCCAGCAGCCAAGGGTTAGCGCGCACAGATACGCAGTATTTT.

This clone has a single count. The J gene is TRBJ2-5, the V gene TRBV13, with 8 positions matching TRBD2. Trimming took 5 bases from V and 2 from J; bases not matched to a gene: 4. Germline V gene data show CDR1 as PRHDT and CDR2 as FYEKMQ (reference sequence). The CDR3 contains 14 residues. Written as DNA, the CDR3 is TGTGCCAGCAGCCTTACGGGGGGGCAAGAGACCCAGTACTTC. Translation gives CASSLTGGQETQYF.

This clone was observed a single time. The DNA for the CDR3 is TGTGCCAGCAGCCAAGAATACCAACTCTACAATGAGCAGTTCTTC. Protein sequence: CASSQEYQLYNEQFF. The V and J genes are TRBV4-2 and TRBJ2-1; D uncertain. V dropped 0 bases and J dropped 3 bases, with 9 bases sitting between them. The CDR3 contains 15 residues. The germline gives CDR1 LGHNA, CDR2 YNFKEQ.

This rearrangement joins TRBV6-1 to TRBJ1-1; the D gene is possibly TRBD1 (5 bases). The V gene lost 3 bases and the J gene lost 5 bases, with 13 bases spanning the gap. Germline CDR1 and CDR2: MNHNS and SASEGT. There are 14 residues in the CDR3. CDR3 nucleotide sequence: TGTGCCAGCAGTGACGGGGGAGTATGGACTGAAGCTTTCTTT. Protein sequence: CASSDGGVWTEAFF.

The chain employs TRBV7-3 and TRBJ1-1; 10 bases fit TRBD1. The germline CDR1 and CDR2 sequences are SGHTA and FQGTGA. The CDR3 extends over 14 amino acids. V was pared by 3 bases and J by 5 bases, with 3 bases of the junction left unmatched. CDR3 residues: CASSLQDRGTEAFF. The CDR3 DNA is TGTGCCAGCAGCTTGCAGGACAGGGGGACTGAAGCTTTCTTT.

The chain is built from TRBV7-6 and TRBJ1-4; D is perhaps TRBD1 (6 bases). The germline CDR1 and CDR2 sequences are SGHVS and FNYEAQ. This CDR3 spans 14 amino acids. Deletions cut 5 bases from V and 8 bases from J, with 15 bases between. The DNA of the CDR3 is TGTGCCAGCAGCCGAACAGGGTCGGGAGAAAAACTGTTTTTT. This gives the protein CASSRTGSGEKLFF.

V and J are TRBV18 and TRBJ2-1; 11 positions agree with TRBD2. There are 16 residues in the CDR3. CDR1 and CDR2 (germline): KGHSH, LQKENI. J was trimmed by 7 bases and V by 2 bases; bases with no gene match: 7. CDR3 sequence reads: CASSPYTSGGRNEQFF. The CDR3 DNA is TGTGCCAGCTCACCATATACTAGCGGGGGCCGGAATGAGCAGTTCTTC. Full variable domain (rest looked up from reference TRBV18 and TRBJ2-1): NAGVMQNPRHLVRRRGQEARLRCSPMKGHSHVYWYRQLPEEGLKFMVYLQKENIIDESGMPKERFSAEFPKEGPSILRIQQVVRGDSAAYFCASSPYTSGGRNEQFFGPGTRLTVL.

This clone occurred a few times. The gene calls are TRBV10-3 and TRBJ1-2, with D unclear. The CDR3 is 14 residues long. Trimming stripped 2 bases from V and 4 bases from J, with 11 bases between. Germline values: CDR1 ENHRY, CDR2 SYGVKD. The CDR3 reads CAISEGPESYGYTF. CDR3 sequence (DNA): TGTGCCATCAGTGAGGGGCCAGAGAGCTATGGCTACACCTTC.

The rearrangement links TRBV18 to TRBJ1-4, with 8 bases aligning to TRBD1. The CDR3 has 14 amino acids. With 3 bases clipped from V and 5 bases from J, the junction kept 2 bases outside the gene matches. Germline CDR1 KGHSH, CDR2 LQKENI. As DNA, the CDR3 is TGTGCCAGCTCACCCCAGGGGGCGAATGAAAAACTGTTTTTT. This gives the protein CASSPQGANEKLFF.

CDR3 in DNA: TGTGCCAGCAGCCAAGTGCCGGGAGGCGGTCAGCCCCAGCATTTT. It encodes CASSQVPGGGQPQHF. The chain is built from TRBV3-1 (or the pseudogene TRBV3-2) and TRBJ1-5; no definite D call. Trimming shortened V by 1 base and J by 6 bases, and 13 bases separated the two germline ends. Germline assignment: CDR1 LGHDT and CDR2 YNNKEL (reference sequence). The CDR3 sequence is 15 residues long.